This is a list of T cell receptor beta chains from one sample in a study of CD8 T cell repertoires and HIV-1 epitope variants. No antigen is known for these receptors. Data came from immunoSEQ multiplex PCR; TCRdb stores just in-frame clones and leaves some out. The table records some 5,600 clones, 60% to 75% of them present only once. Source material: cultured CD8+ T cells derived from PBMCs. These receptors were taken from a male donor with HIV. CDR3s include the opening cysteine and the closing phenylalanine or tryptophan. The D gene is left open where the match is weak. Some rows mark clone size as missing; the rest say once, few, many or name a class of expanded clone.

J	size	D	V	DNA	CDR3
TRBJ2-2	-	-	TRBV11-2	TGTGCCAGCAGCGGGGGCGGGGGAGGTTACACCGGGGAGCTGTTTTTT	CASSGGGGGYTGELFF
TRBJ1-2	-	-	TRBV4-1	TGCGCCAGCAGCCTAGAGGGGACGCCTACCGGCTACACCTTC	CASSLEGTPTGYTF
TRBJ1-1	-	-	TRBV4-3	TGCGCCAGCAGCCAAGATCCTGGGGGTGGCACTGAAGCTTTCTTT	CASSQDPGGGTEAFF
TRBJ2-3	-	TRBD1	TRBV11-1	TGTGCCAGCAGCCAGGGGGCCGATACGCAGTATTTT	CASSQGADTQYF
TRBJ2-7	-	TRBD1	TRBV19	TGTGCCAGTAGTAGAGGGACAGGGCCTGGCGAGCAGTACTTC	CASSRGTGPGEQYF
TRBJ1-1	-	-	TRBV15	TGTGCCACCAGCAGAGATCGGGGCGAGAACACTGAAGCTTTCTTT	CATSRDRGENTEAFF
TRBJ2-7	few	-	TRBV6-5	TGTGCCAGCAGCCCCGGGGCGATTACCTACGAGCAGTACTTC	CASSPGAITYEQYF
TRBJ1-2	-	TRBD1	TRBV11-3	TGTGCCAGCAGCTTATCCCCGACAGGGCGGATTGGCTACACCTTC	CASSLSPTGRIGYTF
TRBJ1-2	large	-	TRBV6-1	TGTGCCAGCAGTGAACTTCCACAAGACCTAGACTATGGCTACACCTTC	CASSELPQDLDYGYTF
TRBJ2-5	-	-	TRBV5-1	TGCGCCAGCAGCTGGACGGCAAGGGAGACCCAGTACTTC	CASSWTARETQYF